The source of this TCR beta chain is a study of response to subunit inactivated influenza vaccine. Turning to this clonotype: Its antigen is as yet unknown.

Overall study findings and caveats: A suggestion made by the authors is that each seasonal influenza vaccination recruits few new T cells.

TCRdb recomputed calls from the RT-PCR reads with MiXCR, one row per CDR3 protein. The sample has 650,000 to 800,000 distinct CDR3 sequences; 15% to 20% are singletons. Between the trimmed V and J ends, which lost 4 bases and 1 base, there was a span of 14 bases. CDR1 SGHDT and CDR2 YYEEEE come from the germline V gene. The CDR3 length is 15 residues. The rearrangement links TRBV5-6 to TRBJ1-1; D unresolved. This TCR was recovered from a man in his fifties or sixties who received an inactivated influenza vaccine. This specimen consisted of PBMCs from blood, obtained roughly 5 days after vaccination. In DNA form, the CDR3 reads TGTGCCAGCAGCGCGTCCGGGAGTAGGAACACTGAAGCTTTCTTT. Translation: CASSASGSRNTEAFF.